Only a few counts were recorded for the clone carrying this T cell receptor (beta chain). Its antigen is not identified. The germline gives CDR1 SGHVS, CDR2 FQNEAQ. V lost 4 bases, J lost 2 bases, and 4 bases stayed unmatched. The CDR3 has 15 residues. The PCR ran on 60 Vbeta and 13 Jbeta primers. Data came from immunoSEQ multiplex PCR; TCRdb stores just in-frame clones and leaves some out. The data show about 180,000 clones, with over 70% seen just once and approximately 1.3% held by the top ten. This entry is derived from a study of cytomegalovirus exposure and HLA in healthy donors. Study results and limitations: The HLA-A and HLA-B alleles of most subjects were reportedly predicted accurately from TCR beta sequences. In a later analysis, several top co-occurrence clusters appeared linked to parvovirus B19, influenza, CMV and Epstein-Barr virus.

The V and J genes are TRBV7-8 and TRBJ2-7; 11 bases agree with TRBD2. This TCR derives from a woman aged 25 to 39 in good health and CMV-seropositive. The sample comprised PBMCs. CDR3 bases: TGTGCCAGCAGCTCCCGGACTAGCGGGCCCTACGAGCAGTACTTC. Its translation: CASSSRTSGPYEQYF.